A selection of T cell receptor beta chains follows, all from one sample in a study of lymphopenia after photon versus proton radiotherapy. Method: immunoSEQ multiplex PCR; TCRdb's copy keeps in-frame clones and lacks some. Found here are roughly 30,000 clones, over 85% of them singletons; the top ten hold under 0.9%. The source material was peripheral blood, sampled from a patient treated with photon-based radiotherapy. The receptors were sampled from a woman in her forties or fifties with cholangiocarcinoma. Each CDR3 is given with its conserved first and last residue. Each record gives: V gene, D gene, clone size, J gene, CDR3 DNA, CDR3 protein. The D gene is left open where the match is weak. The size field is filled for only some rows; it gives once, few, many or a size class.

v_gene: TRBV11-2; d_gene: .; abundance: .; j_gene: TRBJ2-7; CDR3nt: TGTGCCAGCAGCGCGCCCTGGGGCCGCGTCTCCTACGAGCAGTACTTC; CDR3aa: CASSAPWGRVSYEQYF
v_gene: TRBV7-9; d_gene: .; abundance: .; j_gene: TRBJ1-2; CDR3nt: TGTGCCAGCAGCCCATCCGGCCCCCACTATGGCTACACCTTC; CDR3aa: CASSPSGPHYGYTF
v_gene: TRBV10-1; d_gene: .; abundance: .; j_gene: TRBJ2-2; CDR3nt: TGCGCCAGCAGTGTCGGGATCTTCGAAGCCGGGGAGCTGTTTTTT; CDR3aa: CASSVGIFEAGELFF
v_gene: TRBV19; d_gene: .; abundance: .; j_gene: TRBJ1-1; CDR3nt: TGTGCCAGTAGCGACAGATTGAACACTGAAGCTTTCTTT; CDR3aa: CASSDRLNTEAFF
v_gene: TRBV7-9; d_gene: .; abundance: .; j_gene: TRBJ2-5; CDR3nt: TGTGCCAGCAGCGTAGACGTCTACCAAGAGACCCAGTACTTC; CDR3aa: CASSVDVYQETQYF
v_gene: TRBV4-3; d_gene: .; abundance: .; j_gene: TRBJ2-7; CDR3nt: TGCGCCAGCAGCCAGATGGGCACAGAAATGGGACAGTACTTC; CDR3aa: CASSQMGTEMGQYF
v_gene: TRBV7-9; d_gene: .; abundance: .; j_gene: TRBJ1-1; CDR3nt: TGTGCCAGCAGCTTAGCGTGGGCGAACACTGAAGCTTTCTTT; CDR3aa: CASSLAWANTEAFF
v_gene: TRBV19; d_gene: .; abundance: .; j_gene: TRBJ2-5; CDR3nt: TGTGCCAGTAGTCAACAGGGGAGGGGCGAGACCCAGTACTTC; CDR3aa: CASSQQGRGETQYF
v_gene: TRBV19; d_gene: .; abundance: once; j_gene: TRBJ1-1; CDR3nt: TGTGCCAGTAGTGTCTGGGGAGGGGGGAACACTGAAGCTTTCTTT; CDR3aa: CASSVWGGGNTEAFF
v_gene: TRBV6-5; d_gene: .; abundance: .; j_gene: TRBJ1-1; CDR3nt: TGTGCCAGCAGGGGGCCTAACACTTCGAAAGCTTTCTTT; CDR3aa: CASRGPNTSKAFF
v_gene: TRBV4-3; d_gene: TRBD1; abundance: .; j_gene: TRBJ2-5; CDR3nt: TGCGCCAGCAGCCAAGGCGCAGGGGGTTATGAGACCCAGTACTTC; CDR3aa: CASSQGAGGYETQYF
v_gene: TRBV5-8; d_gene: .; abundance: .; j_gene: TRBJ2-1; CDR3nt: TGTGCCAGCAGCTTGGGACAGTACAATGAGCAGTTCTTC; CDR3aa: CASSLGQYNEQFF
v_gene: TRBV5-8; d_gene: TRBD2; abundance: .; j_gene: TRBJ2-1; CDR3nt: TGTGCCAGCAGCGCGGGACTAGCAACGATCAATGAGCAGTTCTTC; CDR3aa: CASSAGLATINEQFF
v_gene: TRBV6-5; d_gene: TRBD1; abundance: .; j_gene: TRBJ2-7; CDR3nt: TGTGCCAGCAGGAAGTTCCGACAGGGCTACGAGCAGTACTTC; CDR3aa: CASRKFRQGYEQYF
v_gene: TRBV7-2; d_gene: .; abundance: .; j_gene: TRBJ1-1; CDR3nt: TGTGCCAGCAGCTTCACCCAGGGTCTCGACGAAGCTTTCTTT; CDR3aa: CASSFTQGLDEAFF
v_gene: TRBV30; d_gene: .; abundance: .; j_gene: TRBJ1-6; CDR3nt: TGTGCCTGGACGACCAATGGTTCACCCCTCCACTTT; CDR3aa: CAWTTNGSPLHF
v_gene: TRBV7-9; d_gene: .; abundance: .; j_gene: TRBJ2-7; CDR3nt: TGTGCCAGCAGCCCGAAGGTCGGTCCTTCCTACGAGCAGTACTTC; CDR3aa: CASSPKVGPSYEQYF
v_gene: TRBV2; d_gene: TRBD1; abundance: .; j_gene: TRBJ1-5; CDR3nt: TGTGCCAGCAGTGAACACAGGGGTAGCAATCAGCCCCAGCATTTT; CDR3aa: CASSEHRGSNQPQHF
v_gene: TRBV7-9; d_gene: .; abundance: .; j_gene: TRBJ1-2; CDR3nt: TGTGCCAGCAGCTTGGGCGTTCTAGGTTCGTACACCTTC; CDR3aa: CASSLGVLGSYTF
v_gene: TRBV6-5; d_gene: .; abundance: .; j_gene: TRBJ1-1; CDR3nt: TGTGCCAGCAGTTACTCGTTGGGGACTGAAGCTTTCTTT; CDR3aa: CASSYSLGTEAFF
v_gene: TRBV7-9; d_gene: .; abundance: .; j_gene: TRBJ2-5; CDR3nt: TGTGCCAGCAGCTCCCAGGGAGTGGTGGAGACCCAGTACTTC; CDR3aa: CASSSQGVVETQYF
v_gene: TRBV5-1; d_gene: .; abundance: .; j_gene: TRBJ2-7; CDR3nt: TGCGCCAGCAGCAACGTGAAGATTGCTAGAGGGGACGAGCAGTACTTC; CDR3aa: CASSNVKIARGDEQYF